Presented here are 16 T cell receptor beta chains from one specimen sequenced in a study of blood T cells in healthy people across ages. Then a second PCR, running about 6 to 12 cycles, was carried out with a sample-barcoded 5' primer and a J-beta primer mix. TCRdb re-derived calls from the 5' RACE reads in MiXCR, one entry per CDR3 protein. Of some 880,000 distinct CDR3 sequences in the sample, under 40% were seen once. Material for sequencing was blood. These receptors were taken from a man younger than 35 in good health.

A word on this clonotype: A read error is possible here, since a much larger clone lies one base away. The chain combines TRBV25-1 with TRBJ1-2; 7 positions agree with TRBD1. The CDR3 consists of 15 residues. The germline V gene has CDR1 MGHDK and CDR2 SYGVNS. The CDR3 sequence: CTSSEQGQPVYGYTF. CDR3 coding DNA: TGTACCAGCAGTGAACAGGGACAGCCCGTCTATGGCTACACCTTC.

This clonotype turned up a few times. This sequence may be a read error, since a much larger clone differs from it by one base. The gene calls are TRBV7-2 and TRBJ2-7, with D possibly TRBD1 on 6 matching bases. Germline CDR1 SGHTA, CDR2 FQGNSA. The CDR3 has 13 amino acids. The V and J ends lost 4 bases and 7 bases respectively, with 14 bases between them. This chain's CDR3 is CASSWGRYNEQYF. The CDR3 region has the DNA TGTGCCAGCAGCTGGGGGCGTTACAATGAGCAGTACTTC.

V and J are TRBV20-1 and TRBJ1-2; D call uncertain. The CDR3 extends over 12 amino acids. V lost 3 bases and J 3 bases, leaving 8 bases between the germline ends. The germline V gene has CDR1 DFQATT and CDR2 SNEGSKA (reference sequence). The DNA for the CDR3 is TGCAGTGCTAGTTACGGCTACTATGGCTACACCTTC. Protein product: CSASYGYYGYTF.

The V and J genes are TRBV4-2 and TRBJ2-7; D gene unclear. CDR1 is LGHNA, CDR2 YNFKEQ, per germline. CDR3 size: 15 residues. Trimming removed 3 bases from V and 3 bases from J, with 15 bases in between. In DNA form, the CDR3 reads TGTGCCAGCAGCCACACGGACGGAGTAAACTACGAGCAGTACTTC. This translates into CASSHTDGVNYEQYF.

The rearrangement links TRBV5-1 to TRBJ2-2, with unresolved D. V lost 1 base to trimming and J lost 3 bases, with 7 bases between them. CDR1 and CDR2 from the germline V gene are SGHRS and YFSETQ. This CDR3 has 14 residues. CDR3 DNA: TGCGCCAGCAGCTTGCGGGCGGACACCGGGGAGCTGTTTTTT. Protein product: CASSLRADTGELFF.

This clonotype was recorded at least ten times. The chain couples TRBV12-3 or TRBV12-4 to TRBJ2-1; D unclear. This CDR3 is 14 amino acids long. Trimming removed 6 bases from V and 5 bases from J, with 14 bases in between. CDR3 residues: CASSLQTINNEQFF. CDR3 DNA: TGTGCCAGCAGCTTACAGACCATAAACAATGAGCAGTTCTTC.

The V gene is TRBV12-3 or TRBV12-4, the J gene TRBJ2-2, with no clear D. There are 14 residues in the CDR3. Between the trimmed V and J ends, which lost 1 base and 1 base, there was a span of 4 bases. The CDR3 DNA reads as TGTGCCAGCAGTTTAGGGGAGAACACCGGGGAGCTGTTTTTT. Amino acids: CASSLGENTGELFF.

This sequence joins TRBV4-2 and TRBJ1-2; D may be TRBD1 (5 bases). CDR3 length equals 18 residues. Trimming pared 0 bases from V and 1 base from J, leaving 18 bases between. CDR1 is LGHNA and CDR2 is YNFKEQ in the germline V gene. The CDR3 nucleotides are TGTGCCAGCAGCCAAGATCAAGGCGGGGCAGGAATTAACTATGGCTACACCTTC. Encoded protein: CASSQDQGGAGINYGYTF.

V and J are TRBV5-1 and TRBJ2-5; perhaps TRBD2 as D (6 bases). The CDR3 runs 15 residues. Germline CDR1 is SGHRS and CDR2 is YFSETQ. V shed 4 bases and J shed 6 bases, with 19 bases lying between them. The CDR3 DNA sequence: TGCGCCAGCAGCATTAGCCGGGACTCTCATCAGACCCAGTACTTC. Its translation: CASSISRDSHQTQYF.

This clonotype was recorded at least ten times. The chain uses TRBV15 and TRBJ2-3; D remains unclear. CDR3 length: 13 amino acids. Germline values: CDR1 LNHNV, CDR2 YYDKDF (reference sequence). Trimming removed 3 bases from V and 7 bases from J, with 11 bases in between. CDR3 nucleotide sequence: TGTGCCACCAGCAGTCGTCGTTGGTATACGCAGTATTTT. Amino acid sequence: CATSSRRWYTQYF.

This clonotype was picked up many times. The DNA for the CDR3 is TGTGCCAGCAGTGAAGGACAGGGGGCAAATTACGAGCAGTACTTC. Protein: CASSEGQGANYEQYF. V gene TRBV2 combines with J gene TRBJ2-7, with 10 nucleotides matching TRBD1. J gave up 4 bases and V 1 base, and 4 bases lay outside the gene matches. The V gene's germline CDR1 is SNHLY and CDR2 FYNNEI. The CDR3 covers 15 residues.

This clonotype has only a few counts. The genes are TRBV2 and TRBJ1-2, with 7 bases aligning to TRBD1. This CDR3 has 14 amino acids. V was pared by 8 bases and J by 2 bases, with 8 bases of the junction left unmatched. The germline gives CDR1 SNHLY, CDR2 FYNNEI. The chain's CDR3 is CASHGQAKNYGYTF. The CDR3 coding sequence is TGTGCCAGCCATGGACAGGCGAAGAACTATGGCTACACCTTC.

The chain couples TRBV27 to TRBJ1-2; 11 bases are a match to TRBD1. This CDR3 spans 15 amino acids. Germline values: CDR1 MNHEY, CDR2 SMNVEV (reference sequence). The ends lost 6 bases at V and 10 bases at J; junction bases unmatched: 13. The CDR3 DNA is TGTGCCAGCAGGGGACAGGGGGGCCCCCCAGAAGACTACACCTTC. Its translation is CASRGQGGPPEDYTF.

This clonotype occurred a few times. V gene TRBV7-2 combines with J gene TRBJ1-1; D is perhaps TRBD1 (5 bases). The germline V gene has CDR1 SGHTA and CDR2 FQGNSA. The length of the CDR3 is 12 residues. V shed 8 bases and J shed 11 bases, with 18 bases lying between them. The chain's CDR3 is CASRGTQSRAFF. The CDR3 nucleotides are TGTGCCAGCCGAGGGACCCAATCGCGGGCTTTCTTT.

This chain joins TRBV4-3 and TRBJ1-2, with D uncertain. The CDR3 runs to 15 residues. The V end lost 0 bases, the J end lost 2 bases, and 10 bases lay between the germline ends. Germline assignment: CDR1 LGHNA and CDR2 YSLEER. The chain's CDR3 is CASSQEGQLNYGYTF. The CDR3 DNA is TGCGCCAGCAGCCAAGAAGGGCAGCTCAACTATGGCTACACCTTC.

The chain recombines TRBV12-3 or TRBV12-4 with TRBJ2-3; TRBD2 matches at 10 bases. The junction had 12 bases not matched to a gene; V was cut back by 7 bases and J by 5 bases. The CDR3 consists of 16 residues. The CDR3 protein is CASTYSGLAIIDTQYF. DNA of the CDR3: TGTGCCAGCACCTACTCGGGACTAGCGATCATAGATACGCAGTATTTT.